Presented here are 5 T cell receptor beta chains from one specimen sequenced in a study of T cells in women clearing cervical HPV infection. The data were produced by immunoSEQ multiplex PCR, yet TCRdb's version contains in-frame clones alone and is incomplete. The listing records about 40,000 clones. The sample taken for sequencing was blood buffy coat. These receptors all stem from a woman aged 18 to 75 with a cervical HPV16 infection that either progressed to CIN3+ or cleared (not recorded which).

In regard to this clone: The read terminates 3 residues ahead of where the CDR3 ends, so the germline J gene completes it. The J gene is TRBJ2-2, the V gene TRBV5-1; D is perhaps TRBD1 (5 bases). Germline V lookup: CDR1 SGHRS, CDR2 YFSETQ. The CDR3 totals 17 residues. The CDR3 sequence is CASSLEGRVVYKSPLFF. The covered CDR3 bases are TGCGCCAGCAGCTTGGAAGGCAGGGTGGTCTATAAGTCACCG.

Turning to this clone: The sequence runs out 3 residues before the end of the CDR3; the remainder is reconstructed from the germline J gene. The chain recombines TRBV19 with TRBJ2-7; 10 bases map to TRBD1. CDR1 and CDR2 from the germline V gene are LNHDA and SQIVND (reference sequence). The ends lost 3 bases at V and 2 bases at J; junction bases unmatched: 1. CDR3 length: 14 amino acids. CDR3 DNA (partial): TGTGCCAGTAGTATTGGGACAGGGGCCTACGAG. This codes for CASSIGTGAYE. The whole CDR3 sequence is CASSIGTGAYEQYF.

In the case of this clone: The CDR3 goes on 3 residues after the read ends, and that part is filled in from the germline J gene. The gene calls are TRBV12-3 or TRBV12-4 and TRBJ2-3; no firm D call. Trimming took off 7 bases at V and 3 bases at J, with 11 bases between the two ends. The CDR3 is made up of 13 amino acids. The part of the CDR3 DNA that was read is TGTGCCAGCACCCCTTCTAGGACAGATACG. Protein sequence: CASTPSRTDT. The whole CDR3 region reads CASTPSRTDTQYF.

To note about this clone: The read gets to within 3 residues of the CDR3 end, and the germline J gene fills in the rest. This chain uses TRBV20-1 with TRBJ1-4; tentatively, D is TRBD1 (5 bases). Trimming took 4 bases from V and 3 from J, leaving 9 bases between them. The germline CDR1 and CDR2 sequences are DFQATT and SNEGSKA (reference sequence). This CDR3 spans 13 amino acids. CDR3 sequence reads: CSATTVPNEKLFF. Partial CDR3 DNA: TGCAGTGCTACGACAGTGCCTAATGAAAAA.

A remark on this clone: With the read ending 3 residues before the CDR3 end, the germline J gene is used to fill in that end. The same CDR3 arises from other DNA sequences in this sample as well. The genes are TRBV30 and TRBJ1-3; no reliable D call. The CDR3 has 11 amino acids. The germline CDR1 and CDR2 sequences are GTSNPN and SVGIG (reference sequence). V shed 5 bases and J shed 7 bases, with 9 bases lying between them. The covered CDR3 bases are TGTGCCTGGTCAGTTGTGAACACC. Encoded protein: CAWSVVNT. The entire CDR3 is CAWSVVNTIYF.